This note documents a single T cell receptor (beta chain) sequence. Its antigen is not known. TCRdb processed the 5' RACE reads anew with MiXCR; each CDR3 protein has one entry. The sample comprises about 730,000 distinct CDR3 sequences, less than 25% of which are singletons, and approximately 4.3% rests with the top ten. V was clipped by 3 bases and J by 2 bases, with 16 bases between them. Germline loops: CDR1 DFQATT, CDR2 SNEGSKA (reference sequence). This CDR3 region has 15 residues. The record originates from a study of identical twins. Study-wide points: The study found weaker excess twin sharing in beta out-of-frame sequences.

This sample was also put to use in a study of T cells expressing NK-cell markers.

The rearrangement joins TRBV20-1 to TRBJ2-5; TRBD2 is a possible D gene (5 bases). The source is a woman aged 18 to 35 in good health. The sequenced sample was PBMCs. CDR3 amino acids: CSASMGSSWQETQYF. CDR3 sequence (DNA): TGCAGTGCTAGCATGGGGTCTAGCTGGCAAGAGACCCAGTACTTC.